The T cell receptor beta chain under discussion was sequenced for a study of blood T cell repertoires in COVID-19. About the study: Italy, Spain and the United States were the sources of the convalescent and acute COVID-19 samples. The analysed material was cDNA or gDNA that came from T cells, B-cell-depleted T cells, or PBMCs.

Germline V gene lookup returns CDR1 WNHNN and CDR2 SYGVQD (reference sequence). The trim removed 2 bases at V and 4 bases at J, leaving 4 bases unmatched. This CDR3 spans 14 amino acids. In the authors' methods: Estimates of nucleated cell counts were drawn from the amplification of reference gene primers. Sequencing used immunoSEQ multiplex PCR; TCRdb keeps in-frame clones, though not all of them. V, J and clone size were drawn from that table, and D and trimming were deduced from the DNA. The repertoire holds 150,000 to 200,000 clones, with roughly four fifths as singletons. This clonotype was sampled from a woman of 80 years or more with acute or convalescent COVID-19. The chain joins TRBV10-1 to TRBJ1-1; TRBD1 aligns across 7 bases. Sequenced sample: peripheral blood. The CDR3 DNA sequence: TGCGCCAGCAGTGAGGCCAACAGGGGCACTGAAGCTTTCTTT. Protein sequence: CASSEANRGTEAFF.